The clone carrying this T cell receptor (beta chain) was counted a single time. This entry comes from a study of blood T cell repertoires in COVID-19. Study-level information: T cells, B-cell-depleted T cells, or PBMCs supplied cDNA or gDNA.

Assay used: immunoSEQ multiplex PCR; TCRdb lists only in-frame clones, some missing. The data show more than 200,000 clones, around 84% seen once. Germline CDR1 reads SGDLS; CDR2 reads YYNGEE. The CDR3 length is 15 residues. J lost 2 bases, V lost 4 bases, and 6 bases had no gene match. Sequences were obtained from PBMCs or T cells enriched from blood (not recorded which). The sequence was collected from a man aged 25 to 40 with acute COVID-19. This chain uses TRBV9 with TRBJ2-3, with 8 bases lining up with TRBD2. CDR3 loop: CASSNSGGPTDTQYF. CDR3 in DNA: TGTGCCAGCAGCAACAGCGGGGGCCCCACAGATACGCAGTATTTT.